This is a list of T cell receptor beta chains from one sample in a study of PD-1 blockade in classical Hodgkin lymphoma. Some clones are missing from TCRdb's copy, which holds only in-frame ones; the method was immunoSEQ multiplex PCR. The repertoire has roughly 40,000 clones, roughly 65% of them found once; the top ten carry about 3.4%. Sequencing was performed on peripheral blood mononuclear cells (PBMCs), taken before the fourth cycle of nivolumab. These receptors all stem from a human donor with classical Hodgkin lymphoma. CDR3s include the opening cysteine and the closing phenylalanine or tryptophan. The order of the fields is V gene, J gene, clone size, D gene, CDR3 DNA, CDR3 protein. A D gene is named only where the DNA matches it firmly. Expanded clones get a size class; other rows say once, few or many, or leave the size out.

TRBV7-8,TRBJ2-7,.,TRBD1,TGTGCCAGCAGCGACAGGGGGTGGGCCTACGAGCAGTACTTC,CASSDRGWAYEQYF
TRBV11-2,TRBJ2-7,.,TRBD1,TGTGCCAGCAGCTTCGAACAGGGGTTTGAGCAGTACTTC,CASSFEQGFEQYF
TRBV7-2,TRBJ1-3,once,.,TGTGCCAGCCCTCCTCGGAAGATCGAACCTTTTGCGGCTGGAAACACCATATATTTT,CASPPRKIEPFAAGNTIYF
TRBV10-2,TRBJ2-3,.,.,TGCGCCAGCAGGACCCTTCCCCAGGGGGGACGCACAGATACGCAGTATTTT,CASRTLPQGGRTDTQYF
TRBV6-5,TRBJ2-7,many,.,TGTGCCAGCCGGGGCTACGAGCAGTACTTC,CASRGYEQYF
TRBV7-6,TRBJ2-2,.,.,TGTGCCAGCAGCTACGGCAGGACCACCGGGGAGCTGTTTTTT,CASSYGRTTGELFF
TRBV11-2,TRBJ2-7,.,TRBD1,TGTGCCAGCAGCTTAGGTGGACAGGGGGCGACTAGAAAGTACTTC,CASSLGGQGATRKYF
TRBV30,TRBJ1-1,few,.,TGTGCCTGGAGTCTCCTCGACCCCCGGAGCACTGAAGCTTTCTTT,CAWSLLDPRSTEAFF
TRBV30,TRBJ2-7,.,TRBD1,TGTGCCTGGAGTGCATCCGGACAGGGGGCCTACGAGCAGTACTTC,CAWSASGQGAYEQYF
TRBV7-2,TRBJ2-3,.,.,TGTGCCAGCAGCCCTCTCCCAGCAGATACGCAGTATTTT,CASSPLPADTQYF
TRBV7-2,TRBJ2-1,medium-sized,TRBD1,TGTGCCAGCTCGGGTGCAAGACAGGGGTCCTACAATGAGCAGTTCTTC,CASSGARQGSYNEQFF
TRBV25-1,TRBJ2-1,few,.,TGTGCCAGCAGTACATTATACGGATTACCCGGAACCCAGGGGCAGTTCTTC,CASSTLYGLPGTQGQFF
TRBV9,TRBJ2-2,few,TRBD2,TGTGCCAGCAGCTCTCACCCGGGACTAGCGGGGGGGAACACCGGGGAGCTGTTTTTT,CASSSHPGLAGGNTGELFF
TRBV28,TRBJ2-7,.,.,TGTGCCAGCATTGGGGTCCCGAACTCCTACGAGCAGTACTTC,CASIGVPNSYEQYF
TRBV6-8,TRBJ1-6,few,.,TGTGCCAGCAGTTACTTACGAAGGAAAGATTCACCCCTCCACTTT,CASSYLRRKDSPLHF
TRBV12-5,TRBJ2-7,few,.,TGTGCTAGTGGTTTGTCCCCCGCTCCGACAGGTACCTACGAGCAGTACTTC,CASGLSPAPTGTYEQYF
TRBV28,TRBJ1-2,.,.,TGTGCCAGCAGTTTATCCGGGGGCAGCAATGGCTACACCTTC,CASSLSGGSNGYTF